Sequencing of this T cell receptor beta chain was carried out in a study of blood T cell repertoires in COVID-19. The CDR3 totals 16 residues. V lost 0 bases, J lost 5 bases, and 16 bases lay in between. In germline, CDR1 is PRHDT, CDR2 FYEKMQ (reference sequence). Some clones are missing from TCRdb's copy, which holds only in-frame ones; the method was immunoSEQ multiplex PCR. The sample lists more than 300,000 clones; roughly 91% were seen once. What was sequenced was PBMCs or T cells enriched from blood (not recorded which). V gene TRBV13 combines with J gene TRBJ2-5, with TRBD2 as a possible D gene (6 bases). This receptor was taken from a woman younger than 45 who had recovered from COVID-19. The CDR3 region is CASSLGPTRSWETQYF. The CDR3, as DNA: TGTGCCAGCAGCTTAGGTCCGACTAGATCATGGGAGACCCAGTACTTC.